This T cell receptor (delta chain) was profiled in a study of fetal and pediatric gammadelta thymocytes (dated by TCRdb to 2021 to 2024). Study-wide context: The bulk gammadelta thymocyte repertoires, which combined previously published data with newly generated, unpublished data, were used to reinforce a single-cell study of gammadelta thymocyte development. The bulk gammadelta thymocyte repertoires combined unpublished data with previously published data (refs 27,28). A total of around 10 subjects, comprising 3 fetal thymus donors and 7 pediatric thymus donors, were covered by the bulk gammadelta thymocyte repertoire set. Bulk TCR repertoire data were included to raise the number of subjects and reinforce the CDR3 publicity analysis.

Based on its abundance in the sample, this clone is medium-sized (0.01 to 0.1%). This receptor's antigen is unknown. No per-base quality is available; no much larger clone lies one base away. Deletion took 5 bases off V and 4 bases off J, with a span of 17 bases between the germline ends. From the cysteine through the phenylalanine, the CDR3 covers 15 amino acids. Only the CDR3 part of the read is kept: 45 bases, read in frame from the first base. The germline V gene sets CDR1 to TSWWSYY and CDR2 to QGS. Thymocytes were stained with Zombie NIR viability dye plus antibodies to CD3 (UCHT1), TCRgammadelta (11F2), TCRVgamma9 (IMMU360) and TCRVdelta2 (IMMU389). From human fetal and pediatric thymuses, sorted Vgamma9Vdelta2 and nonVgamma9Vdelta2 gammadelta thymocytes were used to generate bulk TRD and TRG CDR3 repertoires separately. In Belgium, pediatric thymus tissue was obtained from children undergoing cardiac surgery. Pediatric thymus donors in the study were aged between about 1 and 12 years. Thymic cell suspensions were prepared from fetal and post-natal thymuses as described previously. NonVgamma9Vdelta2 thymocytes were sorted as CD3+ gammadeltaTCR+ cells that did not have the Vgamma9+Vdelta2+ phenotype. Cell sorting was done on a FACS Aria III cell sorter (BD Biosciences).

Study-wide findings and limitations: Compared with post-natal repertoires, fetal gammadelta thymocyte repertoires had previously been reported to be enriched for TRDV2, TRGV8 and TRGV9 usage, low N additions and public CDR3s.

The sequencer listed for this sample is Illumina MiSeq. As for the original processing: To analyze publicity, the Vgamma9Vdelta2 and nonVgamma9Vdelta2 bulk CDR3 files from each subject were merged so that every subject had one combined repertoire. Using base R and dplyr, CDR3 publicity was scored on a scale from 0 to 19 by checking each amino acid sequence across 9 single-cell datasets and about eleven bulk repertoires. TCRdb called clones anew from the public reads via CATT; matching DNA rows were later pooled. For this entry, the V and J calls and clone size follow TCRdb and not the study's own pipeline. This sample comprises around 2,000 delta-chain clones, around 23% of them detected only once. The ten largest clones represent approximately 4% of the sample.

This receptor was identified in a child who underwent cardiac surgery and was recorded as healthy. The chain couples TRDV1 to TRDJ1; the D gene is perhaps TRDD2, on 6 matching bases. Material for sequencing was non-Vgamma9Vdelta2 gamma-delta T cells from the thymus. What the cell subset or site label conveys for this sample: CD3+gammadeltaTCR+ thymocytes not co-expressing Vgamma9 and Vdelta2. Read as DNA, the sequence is TGTGCTCTTGGGCTCCAGAGGTCTTCCTTCGATAAACTCATCTTT. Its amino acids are CALGLQRSSFDKLIF.